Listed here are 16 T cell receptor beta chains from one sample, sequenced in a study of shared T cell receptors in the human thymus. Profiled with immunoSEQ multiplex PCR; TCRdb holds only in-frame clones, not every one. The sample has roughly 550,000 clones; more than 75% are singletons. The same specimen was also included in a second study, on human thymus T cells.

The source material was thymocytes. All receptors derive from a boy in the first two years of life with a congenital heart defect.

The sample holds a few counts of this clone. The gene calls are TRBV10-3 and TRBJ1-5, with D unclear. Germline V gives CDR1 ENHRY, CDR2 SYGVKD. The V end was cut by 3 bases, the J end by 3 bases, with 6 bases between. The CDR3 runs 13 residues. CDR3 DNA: TGTGCCATCAGTGACGACACCAATCAGCCCCAGCATTTT. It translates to CAISDDTNQPQHF.

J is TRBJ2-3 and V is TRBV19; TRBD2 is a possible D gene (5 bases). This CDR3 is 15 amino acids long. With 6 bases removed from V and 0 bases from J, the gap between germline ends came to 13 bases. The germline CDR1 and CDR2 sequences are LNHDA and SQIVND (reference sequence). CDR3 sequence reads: CASRVSGSSTDTQYF. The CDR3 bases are TGTGCCAGTAGGGTAAGCGGCTCTAGCACAGATACGCAGTATTTT.

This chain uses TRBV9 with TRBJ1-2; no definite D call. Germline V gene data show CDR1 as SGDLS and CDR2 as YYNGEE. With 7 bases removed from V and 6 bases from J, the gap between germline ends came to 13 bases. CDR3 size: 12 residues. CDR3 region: CASGQERDGYTF. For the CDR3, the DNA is TGTGCCAGCGGCCAGGAGAGGGATGGCTACACCTTC.

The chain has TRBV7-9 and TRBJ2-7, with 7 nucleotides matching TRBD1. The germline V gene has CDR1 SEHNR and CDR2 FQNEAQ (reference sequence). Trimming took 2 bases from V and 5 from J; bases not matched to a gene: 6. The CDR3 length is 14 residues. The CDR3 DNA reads TGTGCCAGCAGCTTAAAACAGGGGTCCCACGAGCAGTACTTC. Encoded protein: CASSLKQGSHEQYF.

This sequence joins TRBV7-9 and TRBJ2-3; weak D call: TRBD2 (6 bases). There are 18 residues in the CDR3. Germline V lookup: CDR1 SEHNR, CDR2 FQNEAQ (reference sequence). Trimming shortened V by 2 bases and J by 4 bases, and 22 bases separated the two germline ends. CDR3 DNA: TGTGCCAGCAGCTTAAAAGCTACGGGACTCCAGATCGCAGATACGCAGTATTTT. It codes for CASSLKATGLQIADTQYF.

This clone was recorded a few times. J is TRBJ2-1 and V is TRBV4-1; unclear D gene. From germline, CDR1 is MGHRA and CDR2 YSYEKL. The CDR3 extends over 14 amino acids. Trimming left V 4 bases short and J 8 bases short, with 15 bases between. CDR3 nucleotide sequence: TGCGCCAGCAGCCTGCCTCTAGAGTCTCATGAGCAGTTCTTC. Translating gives CASSLPLESHEQFF.

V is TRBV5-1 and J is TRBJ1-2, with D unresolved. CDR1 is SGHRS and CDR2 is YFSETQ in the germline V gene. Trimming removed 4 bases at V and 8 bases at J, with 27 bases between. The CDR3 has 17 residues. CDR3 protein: CASSQEVERTPAGGYTF. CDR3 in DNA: TGCGCCAGCAGCCAGGAGGTCGAACGGACCCCCGCGGGAGGCTACACCTTC.

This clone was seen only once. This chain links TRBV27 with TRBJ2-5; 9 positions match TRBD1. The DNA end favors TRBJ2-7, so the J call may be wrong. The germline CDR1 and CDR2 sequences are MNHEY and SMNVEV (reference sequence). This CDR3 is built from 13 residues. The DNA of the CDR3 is TGTGCCAGCAGTAGGGACAGGGCCCACGAGCAGTACTTC. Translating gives CASSRDRAHEQYF.

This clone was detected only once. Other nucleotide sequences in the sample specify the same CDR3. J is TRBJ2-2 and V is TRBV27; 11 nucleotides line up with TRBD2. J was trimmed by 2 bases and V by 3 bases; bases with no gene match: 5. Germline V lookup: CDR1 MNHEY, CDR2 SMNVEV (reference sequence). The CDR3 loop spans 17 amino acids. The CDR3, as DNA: TGTGCCAGCAGTTTGGGGGGACTAGCGGATAACACCGGGGAGCTGTTTTTT. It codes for CASSLGGLADNTGELFF.

The CDR3 spells CSVPTSGSRTDTQYF. CDR3 in DNA: TGCAGCGTCCCGACTAGCGGGAGTAGGACAGATACGCAGTATTTT. This chain joins TRBV29-1 and TRBJ2-3; TRBD2 aligns across 12 bases. Looked up from germline, CDR1 is SQVTM and CDR2 is ANQGSEA. J lost 3 bases, V lost 6 bases, and 7 bases had no gene match. This CDR3 contains 15 residues.

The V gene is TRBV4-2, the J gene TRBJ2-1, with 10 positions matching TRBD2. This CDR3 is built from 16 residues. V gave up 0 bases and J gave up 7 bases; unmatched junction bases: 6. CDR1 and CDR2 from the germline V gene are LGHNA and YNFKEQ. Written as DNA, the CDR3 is TGTGCCAGCAGCCAAGATCCGGGTAGCGGGAGGAATGAGCAGTTCTTC. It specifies CASSQDPGSGRNEQFF.

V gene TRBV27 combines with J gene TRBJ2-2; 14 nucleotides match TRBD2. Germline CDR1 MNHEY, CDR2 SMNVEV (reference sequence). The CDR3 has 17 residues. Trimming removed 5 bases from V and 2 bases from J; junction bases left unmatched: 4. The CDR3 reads CASSGTSGGKNTGELFF. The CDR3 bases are TGTGCCAGCAGTGGGACTAGCGGGGGAAAAAACACCGGGGAGCTGTTTTTT.

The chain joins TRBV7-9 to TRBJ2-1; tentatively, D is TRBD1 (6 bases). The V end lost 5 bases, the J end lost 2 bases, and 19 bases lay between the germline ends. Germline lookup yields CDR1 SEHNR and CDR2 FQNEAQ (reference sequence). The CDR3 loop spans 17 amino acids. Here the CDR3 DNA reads TGTGCCAGCAGCCCGGGACACAGGAACGACGCCTACAATGAGCAGTTCTTC. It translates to CASSPGHRNDAYNEQFF.

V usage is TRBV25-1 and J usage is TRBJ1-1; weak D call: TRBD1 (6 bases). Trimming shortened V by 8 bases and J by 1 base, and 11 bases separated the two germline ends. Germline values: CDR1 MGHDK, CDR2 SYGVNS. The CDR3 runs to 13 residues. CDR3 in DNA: TGTGCCAGCGGGGGGGCGGCGAACACTGAAGCTTTCTTT. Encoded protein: CASGGAANTEAFF.

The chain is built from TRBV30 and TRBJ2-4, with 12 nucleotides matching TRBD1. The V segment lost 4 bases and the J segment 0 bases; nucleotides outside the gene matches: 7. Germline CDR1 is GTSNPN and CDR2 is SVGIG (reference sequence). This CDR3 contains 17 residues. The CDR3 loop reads CAWNRDRGRVAKNIQYF. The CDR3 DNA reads TGTGCCTGGAATCGGGACAGGGGGCGAGTAGCCAAAAACATTCAGTACTTC.

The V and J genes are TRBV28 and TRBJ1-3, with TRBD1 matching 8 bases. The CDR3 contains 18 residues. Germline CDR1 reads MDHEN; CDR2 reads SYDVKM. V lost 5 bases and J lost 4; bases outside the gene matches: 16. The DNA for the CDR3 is TGTGCCAGCAGTGGGGACTCAGGGGGCTACCACTGGGGAAACACCATATATTTT. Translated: CASSGDSGGYHWGNTIYF. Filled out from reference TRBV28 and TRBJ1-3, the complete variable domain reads DVKVTQSSRYLVKRTGEKVFLECVQDMDHENMFWYRQDPGLGLRLIYFSYDVKMKEKGDIPEGYSVSREKKERFSLILESASTNQTSMYLCASSGDSGGYHWGNTIYFGEGSWLTVV.